This TCR beta chain was retrieved from a study of OX40 agonist ivuxolimab in advanced cancers. The wider study: Patients got intravenous ivuxolimab at 0.01 to 10 mg/kg every 2 weeks.

TCRdb keeps only in-frame clones here, not all; method: immunoSEQ multiplex PCR. The sample shows more than 5,000 clones, 66% of them seen only once. Germline V gene sequence: CDR1 MGHRA, CDR2 YSYEKL. Trimming stripped 4 bases from V and 2 bases from J, with 9 bases between. This CDR3 spans 14 amino acids. V and J are TRBV4-1 and TRBJ2-1; either TRBD1 or TRBD2 may supply D (5 bases each). The receptor comes from an adult with an advanced solid tumor such as melanoma, head and neck, liver or kidney cancer. Sequenced here: CD4+ or CD8+ T cells sorted from blood, sampled in a trial of the OX40 agonist ivuxolimab. The chain's CDR3 is CASSLGTAYNEQFF. CDR3 DNA sequence: TGCGCCAGCAGCCTCGGGACGGCCTACAATGAGCAGTTCTTC.